Listed below are T cell receptor beta chains from one sample, sequenced in a study of blood T cells in healthy people across ages. TCRdb ran MiXCR on the 5' RACE reads and lists one entry per CDR3 protein. Of approximately 820,000 distinct CDR3 sequences listed, 40% to 50% are singletons. The specimen sequenced was blood. The receptors stem from a man aged 55 to 69 in good health. CDR3s include the opening cysteine and the closing phenylalanine or tryptophan. A D gene is named only where the DNA matches it firmly. Expanded clones are given a class, and other clones once, few, many or no size at all.

TRBV7-2	TRBJ2-3	-	few	CASSLRWSWGESTDTQYF	TGTGCCAGCAGCTTACGTTGGTCGTGGGGGGAAAGCACAGATACGCAGTATTTT
TRBV2	TRBJ1-6	-	few	CASRDPQNSPLHF	TGTGCCAGCAGGGACCCTCAGAATTCACCCCTCCACTTT
TRBV20-1	TRBJ2-7	TRBD1	-	CSASPRTGGSYEQYF	TGCAGTGCTAGCCCCAGGACAGGTGGGTCCTACGAGCAGTACTTC
TRBV6-2/TRBV6-3	TRBJ2-1	TRBD2	few	CASSYGAGGRSYNEQFF	TGTGCCAGCAGTTACGGCGCGGGGGGCCGCTCCTACAATGAGCAGTTCTTC
TRBV7-2	TRBJ2-2	-	few	CASSLEGLSNTGELFF	TGTGCCAGCAGCTTAGAAGGACTTTCGAACACCGGGGAGCTGTTTTTT
TRBV5-8	TRBJ2-3	-	-	CASSSSRGGGTTDTQYF	TGTGCCAGCAGCTCCTCCAGGGGCGGGGGAACCACAGATACGCAGTATTTT
TRBV20-1	TRBJ2-4	TRBD2	-	CSAFPELAENIQYF	TGCAGTGCTTTTCCGGAACTAGCGGAAAACATTCAGTACTTC
TRBV7-2	TRBJ2-2	-	-	CASSLVGRIPGELFF	TGTGCCAGCAGCTTAGTCGGCAGGATACCCGGGGAGCTGTTTTTT
TRBV9	TRBJ2-3	TRBD1	-	CASSVGQGADTQYF	TGTGCCAGCAGCGTAGGGCAGGGGGCAGATACGCAGTATTTT
TRBV5-6	TRBJ2-2	-	-	CASSLFKRGIYNTGELFF	TGTGCCAGCAGCTTGTTTAAGAGGGGAATATATAACACCGGGGAGCTGTTTTTT
TRBV7-2	TRBJ2-7	TRBD2	few	CASSLVSGGAREQYF	TGTGCCAGCAGCTTAGTGAGCGGGGGGGCGCGAGAGCAGTACTTC
TRBV29-1	TRBJ2-5	TRBD1	-	CSVALWTGKLQETQYF	TGCAGCGTGGCGCTGTGGACAGGGAAACTCCAAGAGACCCAGTACTTC
TRBV10-3	TRBJ1-1	TRBD1	few	CAISEAGGKGNTEAFF	TGTGCCATCAGTGAAGCAGGGGGCAAAGGGAACACTGAAGCTTTCTTT
TRBV28	TRBJ2-4	-	once	CASSLWNTAKNIQYF	TGTGCCAGCAGTTTATGGAACACAGCCAAAAACATTCAGTACTTC
TRBV14	TRBJ1-5	-	-	CASSQERANFQPQHF	TGTGCCAGCAGCCAAGAAAGGGCCAATTTTCAGCCCCAGCATTTT
TRBV30	TRBJ2-7	-	-	CAWTRQETFYEQYF	TGTGCCTGGACAAGACAGGAAACCTTCTACGAGCAGTACTTC
TRBV7-2	TRBJ2-5	-	-	CGNLRKGSQGTQYF	TGTGGCAACTTAAGGAAGGGGAGCCAAGGGACCCAGTACTTC
TRBV10-1	TRBJ2-3	-	-	CASNKKPTDTQYF	TGCGCCAGCAATAAAAAACCCACAGATACGCAGTATTTT
TRBV7-2	TRBJ2-7	-	few	CASSLAQGISYEQYF	TGTGCCAGCAGCTTAGCCCAGGGAATCTCCTACGAGCAGTACTTC
TRBV27	TRBJ2-2	-	-	CASSWLGLNTGELFF	TGTGCCAGCAGTTGGTTGGGCTTGAACACCGGGGAGCTGTTTTTT